The T cell receptor (beta chain) under discussion was sequenced for a study of shared clonotypes between healthy human individuals. Points from the study as a whole: An anticipated effect of sequencing depth on clonotype sharing among donors was recognized.

Investigators divided CD4+ cells into CD45RA+ naive and CD45RA-negative memory subsets. Sequencing used immunoSEQ multiplex PCR; TCRdb keeps in-frame clones, though not all of them. The table shows 2.3 million or so clones, with 85% to 95% occurring only once. As regards this clone: The antigen is unknown.

Germline assignment: CDR1 MNHEY and CDR2 SVGAGI. There are 16 residues in the CDR3. Trimming removed 0 bases from V and 0 bases from J, with 11 bases in between. The J gene is TRBJ1-1, the V gene TRBV6-5, with a tentative D call TRBD1 (5 bases). The sequencing input was naive CD4+ T cells from PBMCs. The subset here: CD45RA+ positively selected. The TCR comes from a man in his late teens or twenties in good health. Some clones in this sample may be carry-over from other donors' samples. The CDR3 is CASSYSIRRVNTEAFF. The CDR3 region has the DNA TGTGCCAGCAGTTACTCGATTCGCAGGGTGAACACTGAAGCTTTCTTT.